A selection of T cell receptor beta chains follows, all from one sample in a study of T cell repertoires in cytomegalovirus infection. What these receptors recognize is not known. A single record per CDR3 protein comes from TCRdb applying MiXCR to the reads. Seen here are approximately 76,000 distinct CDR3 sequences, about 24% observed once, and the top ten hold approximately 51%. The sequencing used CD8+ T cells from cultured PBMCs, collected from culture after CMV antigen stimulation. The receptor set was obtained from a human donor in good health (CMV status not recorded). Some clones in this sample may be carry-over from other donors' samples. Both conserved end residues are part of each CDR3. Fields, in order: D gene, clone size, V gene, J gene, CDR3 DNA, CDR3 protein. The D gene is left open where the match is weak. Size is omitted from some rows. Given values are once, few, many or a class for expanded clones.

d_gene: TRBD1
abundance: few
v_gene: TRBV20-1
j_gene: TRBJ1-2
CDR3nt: TGCAGTGCTAGAGATCGGGACAGGGGGTTAGCTAACTATGGCTACACCTTC
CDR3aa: CSARDRDRGLANYGYTF

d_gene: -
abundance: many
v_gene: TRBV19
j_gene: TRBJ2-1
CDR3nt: TGTGCCAGTAGTCCCGGCCGTACCAATGAGCAGTTCTTC
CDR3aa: CASSPGRTNEQFF

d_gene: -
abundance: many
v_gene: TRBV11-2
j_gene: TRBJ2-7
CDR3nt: TGTGCCAGCAGCCTAGGCGGGACCCGCACCTACGAGCAGTACTTC
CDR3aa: CASSLGGTRTYEQYF

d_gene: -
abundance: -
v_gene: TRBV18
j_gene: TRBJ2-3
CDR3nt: TGTGCCAGCTCCCCGCAGGAGATGGTGACAGATACGCAGTATTTT
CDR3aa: CASSPQEMVTDTQYF

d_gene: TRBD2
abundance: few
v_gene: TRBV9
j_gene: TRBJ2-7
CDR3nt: TGTGCCAGCAGCAGCAGATATAGCGGGGGGGACGAGCAGTACTTC
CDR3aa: CASSSRYSGGDEQYF

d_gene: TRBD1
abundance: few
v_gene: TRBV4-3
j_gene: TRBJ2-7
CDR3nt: TGCGCCAGCAGCCAAGGATTCACAGGGGAAAACTACGAGCAGTACTTC
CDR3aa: CASSQGFTGENYEQYF

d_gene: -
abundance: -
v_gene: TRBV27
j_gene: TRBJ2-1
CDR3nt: TGTGCCAGCAGTAGACGGACTGAGGATGCCTACGATGAGCAGTTCTTC
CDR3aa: CASSRRTEDAYDEQFF

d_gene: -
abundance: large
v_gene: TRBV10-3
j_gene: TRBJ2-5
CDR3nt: TGTGCCATCAGAAGGGAGGTTCCCCAAGAGACCCAGTACTTC
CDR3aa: CAIRREVPQETQYF

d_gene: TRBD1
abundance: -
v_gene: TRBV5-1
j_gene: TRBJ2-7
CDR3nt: TGCGCCAGCAGGAACGAGGGGGCAGGGGGCTACGAGCAGTACTTC
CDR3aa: CASRNEGAGGYEQYF

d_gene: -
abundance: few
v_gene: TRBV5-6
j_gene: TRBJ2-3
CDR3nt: TGTGCCAGCAGCTTGGTACCCGGCACAGATACGCAGTATTTT
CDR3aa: CASSLVPGTDTQYF

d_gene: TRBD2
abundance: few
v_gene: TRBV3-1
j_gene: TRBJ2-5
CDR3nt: TGTGCCAGCAGCCACTCCTCGGGACTAGCGATGCAAGAGACCCAGTACTTC
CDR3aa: CASSHSSGLAMQETQYF

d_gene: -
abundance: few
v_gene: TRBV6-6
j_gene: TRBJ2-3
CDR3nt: TGTGCCACCGTCGAGGACAGTCGCACAGATACGCAGTATTTT
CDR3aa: CATVEDSRTDTQYF

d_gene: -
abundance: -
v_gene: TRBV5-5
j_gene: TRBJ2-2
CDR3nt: TGTGCCAGCAGTTCAGGGGGGGGCACCGGGGAGCTGTTTTTT
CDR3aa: CASSSGGGTGELFF

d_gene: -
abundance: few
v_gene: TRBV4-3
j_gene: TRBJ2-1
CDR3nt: TGCGCCAGCAGCCAAGATAGTAGAGGGGTCCACAATGAGCAGTTCTTC
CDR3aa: CASSQDSRGVHNEQFF

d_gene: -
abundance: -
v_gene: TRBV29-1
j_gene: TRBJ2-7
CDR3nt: TGCAGCGTTGATTCAACCTACGAGCAGTACTTC
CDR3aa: CSVDSTYEQYF

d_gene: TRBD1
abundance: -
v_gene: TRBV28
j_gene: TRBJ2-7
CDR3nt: TGTGCCAGCGGCTCGGACAGGGCAAACTACGAGCAGTACTTC
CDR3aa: CASGSDRANYEQYF